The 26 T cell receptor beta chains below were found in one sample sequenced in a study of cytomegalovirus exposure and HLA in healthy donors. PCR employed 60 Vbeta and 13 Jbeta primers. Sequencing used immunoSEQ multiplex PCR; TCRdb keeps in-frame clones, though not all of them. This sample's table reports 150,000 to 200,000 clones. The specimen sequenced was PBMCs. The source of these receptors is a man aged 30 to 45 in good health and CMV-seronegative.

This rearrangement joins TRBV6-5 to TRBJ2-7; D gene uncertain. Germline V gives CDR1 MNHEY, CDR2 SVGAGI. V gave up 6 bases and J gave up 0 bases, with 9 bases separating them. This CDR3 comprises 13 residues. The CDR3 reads CASSRGPSYEQYF. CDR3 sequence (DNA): TGTGCCAGCAGCCGCGGTCCCTCCTACGAGCAGTACTTC.

This CDR3 is CASSGSSGGSYEQYF. In DNA, the CDR3 is TGTGCCAGCAGCGGATCTAGCGGGGGTTCCTACGAGCAGTACTTC. This chain uses TRBV9 with TRBJ2-7, with 10 bases identical to TRBD2. V gave up 3 bases and J gave up 1 base; unmatched junction bases: 4. The CDR3 length is 15 residues. Germline V CDR1 and CDR2: SGDLS, YYNGEE. The variable domain in full, completed from reference TRBV9 and TRBJ2-7, reads DSGVTQTPKHLITATGQRVTLRCSPRSGDLSVYWYQQSLDQGLQFLIQYYNGEERAKGNILERFSAQQFPDLHSELNLSSLELGDSALYFCASSGSSGGSYEQYFGPGTRLTVT.

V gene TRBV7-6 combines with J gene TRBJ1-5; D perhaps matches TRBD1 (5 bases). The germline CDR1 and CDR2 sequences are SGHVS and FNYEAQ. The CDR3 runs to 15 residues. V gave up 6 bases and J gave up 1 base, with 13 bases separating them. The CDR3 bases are TGTGCCAGCAGTCCGGGGGGTTTCAGCAATCAGCCCCAGCATTTT. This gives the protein CASSPGGFSNQPQHF.

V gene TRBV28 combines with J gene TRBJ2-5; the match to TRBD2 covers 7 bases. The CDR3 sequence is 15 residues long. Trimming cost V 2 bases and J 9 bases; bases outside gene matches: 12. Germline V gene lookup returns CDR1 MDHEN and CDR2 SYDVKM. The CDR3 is CASSLDGRPGRSQYF. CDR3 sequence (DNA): TGTGCCAGCAGTTTAGATGGCAGACCCGGGAGGTCCCAGTACTTC.

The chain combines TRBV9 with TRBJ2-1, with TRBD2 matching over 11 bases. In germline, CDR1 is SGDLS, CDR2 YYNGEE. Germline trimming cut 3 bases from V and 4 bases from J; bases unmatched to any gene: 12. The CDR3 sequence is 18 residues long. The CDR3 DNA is TGTGCCAGCAGCGCCGCGGCTCTAGCGGGAGGTTTGTACAATGAGCAGTTCTTC. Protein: CASSAAALAGGLYNEQFF.

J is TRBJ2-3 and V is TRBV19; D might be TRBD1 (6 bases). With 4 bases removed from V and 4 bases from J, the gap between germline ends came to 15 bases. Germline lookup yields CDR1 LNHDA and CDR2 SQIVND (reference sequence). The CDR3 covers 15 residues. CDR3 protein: CASSKIHPGADTQYF. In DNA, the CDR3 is TGTGCCAGTAGTAAAATCCACCCAGGGGCAGATACGCAGTATTTT.

The CDR3 region has the DNA TGTGCCAGCAGCCGTGGCCGGGGTTTAGTGGACGAGCAGTACTTC. This gives the protein CASSRGRGLVDEQYF. The V and J genes are TRBV5-8 and TRBJ2-7; weak D call: TRBD2 (5 bases). Germline assignment: CDR1 SGHTS and CDR2 YDEGEE. Deletions cut 4 bases from V and 5 bases from J, with 19 bases between. This CDR3 contains 15 residues.

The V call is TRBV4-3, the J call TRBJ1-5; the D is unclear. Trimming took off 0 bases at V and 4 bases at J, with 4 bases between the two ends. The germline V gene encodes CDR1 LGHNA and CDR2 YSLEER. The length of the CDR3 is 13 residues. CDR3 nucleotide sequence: TGCGCCAGCAGCCAAGACGAGAATCAGCCCCAGCATTTT. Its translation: CASSQDENQPQHF.

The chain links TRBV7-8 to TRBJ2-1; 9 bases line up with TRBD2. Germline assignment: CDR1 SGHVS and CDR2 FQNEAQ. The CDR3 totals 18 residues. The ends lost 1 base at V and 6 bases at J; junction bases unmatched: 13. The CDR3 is CASSLGLAGSLDSNEQFF. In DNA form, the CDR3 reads TGTGCCAGCAGCTTAGGGCTAGCGGGGAGCTTAGATTCCAATGAGCAGTTCTTC.

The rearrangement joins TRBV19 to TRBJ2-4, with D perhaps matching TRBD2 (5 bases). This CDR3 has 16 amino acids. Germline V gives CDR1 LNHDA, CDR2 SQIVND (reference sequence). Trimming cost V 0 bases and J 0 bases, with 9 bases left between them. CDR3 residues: CASSIDRELAKNIQYF. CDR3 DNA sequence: TGTGCCAGTAGTATAGATCGGGAACTAGCCAAAAACATTCAGTACTTC.

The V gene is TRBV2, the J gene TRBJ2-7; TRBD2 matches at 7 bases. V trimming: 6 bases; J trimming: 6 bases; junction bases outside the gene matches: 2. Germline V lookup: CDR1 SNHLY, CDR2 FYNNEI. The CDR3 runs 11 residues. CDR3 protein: CASSGLGEQYF. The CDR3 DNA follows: TGTGCCAGCAGCGGACTAGGCGAGCAGTACTTC.

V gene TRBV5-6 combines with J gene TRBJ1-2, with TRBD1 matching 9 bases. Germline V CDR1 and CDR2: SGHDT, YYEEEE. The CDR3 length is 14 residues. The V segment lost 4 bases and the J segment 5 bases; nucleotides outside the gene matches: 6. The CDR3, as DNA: TGTGCCAGCAGCGTCCGGGACAGGGTTTATGGCTACACCTTC. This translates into CASSVRDRVYGYTF.

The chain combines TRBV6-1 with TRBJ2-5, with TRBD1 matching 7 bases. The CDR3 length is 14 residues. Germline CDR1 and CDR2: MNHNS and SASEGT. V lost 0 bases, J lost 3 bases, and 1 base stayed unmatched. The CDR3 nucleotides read TGTGCCAGCAGTGAAGCGCAGGGGGAAGAGACCCAGTACTTC. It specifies CASSEAQGEETQYF.

The CDR3 sequence is CASSFGQGRYEQYF. The CDR3 nucleotides read TGTGCCAGCAGCTTCGGACAGGGTCGCTACGAGCAGTACTTC. The V and J genes are TRBV7-2 and TRBJ2-7; 8 bases are shared with TRBD1. The CDR3 contains 14 residues. Germline V gene data show CDR1 as SGHTA and CDR2 as FQGNSA. Trimming at V came to 3 bases and at J to 3 bases, leaving 4 bases not matched to a gene.

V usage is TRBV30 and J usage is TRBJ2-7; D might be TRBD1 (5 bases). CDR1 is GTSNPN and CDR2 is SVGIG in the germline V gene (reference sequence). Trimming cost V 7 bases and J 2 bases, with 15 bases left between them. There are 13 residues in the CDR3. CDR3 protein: CASSQGGPYEQYF. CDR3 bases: TGTGCCTCGAGCCAGGGCGGTCCCTACGAGCAGTACTTC.

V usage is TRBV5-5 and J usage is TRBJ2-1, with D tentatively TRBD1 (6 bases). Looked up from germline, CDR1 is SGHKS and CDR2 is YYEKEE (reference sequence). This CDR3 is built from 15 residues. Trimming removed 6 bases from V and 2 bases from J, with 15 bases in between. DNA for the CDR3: TGTGCCAGCAACACCCAGGGGTATCCCTACAATGAGCAGTTCTTC. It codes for CASNTQGYPYNEQFF.

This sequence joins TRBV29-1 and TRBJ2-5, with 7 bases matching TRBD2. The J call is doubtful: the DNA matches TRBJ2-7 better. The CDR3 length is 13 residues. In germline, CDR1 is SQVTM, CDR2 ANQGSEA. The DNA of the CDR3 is TGCAGCGTTGTTAGGACTAGTTCCTACGAGCAGTACTTC. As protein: CSVVRTSSYEQYF.

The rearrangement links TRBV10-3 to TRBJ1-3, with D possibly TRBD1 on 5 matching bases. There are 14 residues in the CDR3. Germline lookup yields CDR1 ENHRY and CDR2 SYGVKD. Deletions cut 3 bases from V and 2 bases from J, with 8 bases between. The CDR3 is CAISDPRAGNTIYF. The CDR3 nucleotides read TGTGCCATCAGTGATCCCAGGGCTGGAAACACCATATATTTT.

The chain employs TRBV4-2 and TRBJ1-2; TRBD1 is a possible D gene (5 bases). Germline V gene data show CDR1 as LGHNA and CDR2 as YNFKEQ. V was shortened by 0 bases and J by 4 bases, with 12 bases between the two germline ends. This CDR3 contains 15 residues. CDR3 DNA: TGTGCCAGCAGCCAAGACAGGGTAGGCGGCTATGGCTACACCTTC. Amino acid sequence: CASSQDRVGGYGYTF.

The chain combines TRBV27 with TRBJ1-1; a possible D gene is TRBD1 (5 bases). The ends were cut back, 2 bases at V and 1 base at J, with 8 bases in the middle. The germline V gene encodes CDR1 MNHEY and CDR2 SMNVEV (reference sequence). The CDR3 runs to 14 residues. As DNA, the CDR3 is TGTGCCAGCAGTTTACAGGGAGGGAACACTGAAGCTTTCTTT. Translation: CASSLQGGNTEAFF.

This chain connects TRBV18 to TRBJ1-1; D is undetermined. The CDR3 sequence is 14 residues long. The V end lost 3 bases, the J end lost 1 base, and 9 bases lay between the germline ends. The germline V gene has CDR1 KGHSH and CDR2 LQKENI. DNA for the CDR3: TGTGCCAGCTCACCCGGACTGACGAACACTGAAGCTTTCTTT. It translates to CASSPGLTNTEAFF.

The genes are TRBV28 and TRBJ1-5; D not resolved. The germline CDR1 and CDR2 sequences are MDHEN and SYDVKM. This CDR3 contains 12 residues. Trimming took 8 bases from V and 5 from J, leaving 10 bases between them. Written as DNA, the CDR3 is TGTGCCAGCCGACAAGGCGATCAGCCCCAGCATTTT. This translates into CASRQGDQPQHF. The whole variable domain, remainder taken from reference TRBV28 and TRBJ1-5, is DVKVTQSSRYLVKRTGEKVFLECVQDMDHENMFWYRQDPGLGLRLIYFSYDVKMKEKGDIPEGYSVSREKKERFSLILESASTNQTSMYLCASRQGDQPQHFGDGTRLSIL.

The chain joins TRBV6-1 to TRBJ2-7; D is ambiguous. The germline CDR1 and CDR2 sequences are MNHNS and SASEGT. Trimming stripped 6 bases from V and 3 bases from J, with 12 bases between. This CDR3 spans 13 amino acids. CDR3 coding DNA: TGTGCCAGCAGGGGTCAGGTGAGCTACGAGCAGTACTTC. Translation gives CASRGQVSYEQYF.

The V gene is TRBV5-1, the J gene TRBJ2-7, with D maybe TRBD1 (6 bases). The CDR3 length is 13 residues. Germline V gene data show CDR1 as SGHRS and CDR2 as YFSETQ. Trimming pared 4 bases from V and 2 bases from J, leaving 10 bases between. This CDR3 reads CASSGGHPYEQYF. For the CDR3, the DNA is TGCGCCAGCAGCGGGGGACACCCCTACGAGCAGTACTTC.

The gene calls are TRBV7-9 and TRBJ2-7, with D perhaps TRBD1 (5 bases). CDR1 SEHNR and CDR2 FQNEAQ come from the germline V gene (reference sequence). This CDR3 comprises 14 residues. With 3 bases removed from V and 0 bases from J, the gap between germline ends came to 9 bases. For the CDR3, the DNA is TGTGCCAGCAGCTTTAATCAGGGCTCCTACGAGCAGTACTTC. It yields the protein CASSFNQGSYEQYF.

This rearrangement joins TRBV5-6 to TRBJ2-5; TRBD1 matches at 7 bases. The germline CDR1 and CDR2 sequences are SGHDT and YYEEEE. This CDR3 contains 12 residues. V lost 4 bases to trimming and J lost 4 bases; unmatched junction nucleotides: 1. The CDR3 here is CASSPGGETQYF. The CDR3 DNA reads TGTGCCAGCAGCCCAGGGGGAGAGACCCAGTACTTC.